This T cell receptor beta chain comes out of a study of blood T cell repertoires in COVID-19. Study context: The United States, Italy and Spain supplied acute and convalescent COVID-19 samples. PBMCs, B-cell-depleted T cells, or T cells were the source of the cDNA or gDNA that made up the material.

Germline CDR1 and CDR2: KGHDR and SFDVKD. This CDR3 is built from 16 residues. The V and J ends lost 5 bases and 5 bases respectively, with 17 bases between them. As processed by the authors: How many nucleated cells were present was estimated from reference gene primer amplification. Here immunoSEQ multiplex PCR was the method, and the copy in TCRdb shows in-frame clones only, minus some. The DNA gave D and trimming, while V, J and clone size come from that table. The data show about 240,000 clones, less than 90% seen once. What was sequenced was peripheral blood. The rearrangement joins TRBV24-1 to TRBJ1-4; D is ambiguous. This TCR was sampled from a man aged 60 to 75 with acute or convalescent COVID-19. The CDR3 region has the DNA TGTGCCACCAGTGGGGGAGGTGGCCTAGGGAATGAAAAACTGTTTTTT. It is translated as CATSGGGGLGNEKLFF.